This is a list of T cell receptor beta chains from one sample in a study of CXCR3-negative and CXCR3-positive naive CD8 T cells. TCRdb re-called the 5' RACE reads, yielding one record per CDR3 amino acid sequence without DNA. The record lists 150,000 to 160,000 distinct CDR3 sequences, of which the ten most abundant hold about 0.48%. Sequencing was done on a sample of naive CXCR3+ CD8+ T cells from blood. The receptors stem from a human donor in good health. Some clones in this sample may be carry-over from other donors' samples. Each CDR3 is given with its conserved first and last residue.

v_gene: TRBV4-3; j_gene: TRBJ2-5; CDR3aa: CASSQDASGGYQETQYF
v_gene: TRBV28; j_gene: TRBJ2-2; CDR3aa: CASSLSGGGEHTGELFF
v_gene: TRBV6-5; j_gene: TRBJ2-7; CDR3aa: CASRYVGSYEQYF
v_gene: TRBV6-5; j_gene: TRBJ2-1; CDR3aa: CASSYGESYNEQFF
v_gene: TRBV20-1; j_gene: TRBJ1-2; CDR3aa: CSATWGGGGYTF
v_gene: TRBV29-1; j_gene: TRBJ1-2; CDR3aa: CSVVGQGLYGYTF
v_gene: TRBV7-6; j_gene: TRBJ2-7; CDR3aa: CASSLTSGNSYEQYF
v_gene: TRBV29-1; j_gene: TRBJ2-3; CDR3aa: CSVYGTGYTDTQYF
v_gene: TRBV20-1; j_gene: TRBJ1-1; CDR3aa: CSAKGDNSHTEAFF
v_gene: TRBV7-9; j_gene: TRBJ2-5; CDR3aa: CASSPQGHRETQYF
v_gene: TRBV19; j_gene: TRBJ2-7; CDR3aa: CASTAPTYEQYF
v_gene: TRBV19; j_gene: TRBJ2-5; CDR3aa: CASSAPPLVREQETQYF
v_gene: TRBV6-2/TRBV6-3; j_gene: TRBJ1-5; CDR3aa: CATSGQGFNQPQHF
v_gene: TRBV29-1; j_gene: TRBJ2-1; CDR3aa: CSVDWVLAWEDNEQFF
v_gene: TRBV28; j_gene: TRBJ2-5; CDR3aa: CASSLSTGETQETQYF
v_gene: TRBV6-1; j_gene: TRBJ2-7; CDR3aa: CASSEALRNYEQYF
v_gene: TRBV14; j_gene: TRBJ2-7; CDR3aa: CASSQWDILAEQYF
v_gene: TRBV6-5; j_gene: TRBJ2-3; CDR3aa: CASRGPPQDTQYF
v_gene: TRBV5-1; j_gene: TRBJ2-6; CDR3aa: CASSLAYGLAGVAGANVLTF
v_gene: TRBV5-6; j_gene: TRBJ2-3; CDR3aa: CASSFLLGLATDTQYF
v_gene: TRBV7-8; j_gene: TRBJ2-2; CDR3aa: CASSDRLAGSGGELFF
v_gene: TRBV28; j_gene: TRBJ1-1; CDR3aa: CASSLLRGRTEAFF
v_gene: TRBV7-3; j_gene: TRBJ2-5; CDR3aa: CASSLTGDQETQYF
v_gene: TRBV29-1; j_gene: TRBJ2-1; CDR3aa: CSVEGPVPFSYNEQFF
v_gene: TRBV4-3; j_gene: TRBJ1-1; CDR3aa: CASSQGAMNTKAFF
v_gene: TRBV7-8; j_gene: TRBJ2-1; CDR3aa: CASSPGRIGSYNEQFF
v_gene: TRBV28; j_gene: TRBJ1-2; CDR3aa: CASSIWLAAGGYTF
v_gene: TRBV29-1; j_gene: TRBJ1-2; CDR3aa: CSVLRGAAYGYTF
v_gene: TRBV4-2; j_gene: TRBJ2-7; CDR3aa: CASSQEYDRSLYEQYF
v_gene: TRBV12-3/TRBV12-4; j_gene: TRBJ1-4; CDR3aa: CASSMTGGAGEKLFF
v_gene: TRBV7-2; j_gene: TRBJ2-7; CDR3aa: CASSLSPGMVAYEQYF
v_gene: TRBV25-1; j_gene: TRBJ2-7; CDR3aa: CASSELLGNYDEQYF
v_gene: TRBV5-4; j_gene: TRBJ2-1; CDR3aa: CASSLLGDNEQFF
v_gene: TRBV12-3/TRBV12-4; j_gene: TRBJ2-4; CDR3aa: CASSLSSGVKNIQYF
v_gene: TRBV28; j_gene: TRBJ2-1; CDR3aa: CASSFAVEDRSYNEQFF
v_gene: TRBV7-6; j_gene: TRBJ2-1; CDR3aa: CASSLTPGGPNKQFF
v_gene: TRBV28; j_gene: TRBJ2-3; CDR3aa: CASSPSGTVLSTDTQYF
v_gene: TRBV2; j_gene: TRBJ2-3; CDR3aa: CASSGAGGPPDTQYF
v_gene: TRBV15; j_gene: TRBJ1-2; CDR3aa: CATSRDRADGANYGYTF
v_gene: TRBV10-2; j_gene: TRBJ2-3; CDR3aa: CASSMPSGVIRDTQYF
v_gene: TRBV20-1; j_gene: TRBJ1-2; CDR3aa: CSAREGTLNAGYTF
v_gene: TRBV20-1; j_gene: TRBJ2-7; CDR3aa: CSGKAVGQYEQYF